The clone carrying this T cell receptor beta chain was seen ten or more times. The antigen remains undetermined. This specimen comes from a study of Graves' ophthalmopathy and Graves' hyperthyroidism. Stable hyperthyroid donors showed no ophthalmopathy during 18 months follow-up. Findings and caveats of the study: Among expanded thyroid clonotypes above 0.001 frequency, most also occurred in blood. The model's prediction of ophthalmopathy progression had approximately 68% sensitivity and roughly 72% specificity.

Amplified material comprised TCR beta CDR3 regions derived from RNA transcripts. RT-PCR with HTBI primers came first, then second-round multiplex PCR. One entry per CDR3 protein results from TCRdb running MiXCR on the multiplex PCR reads. This sample carries 400,000 or so distinct CDR3 sequences, approximately 15% of them seen once, and the ten largest clones take roughly 7%. Sequencing used peripheral blood. This clonotype originated in a woman under 30 with stable Graves' hyperthyroidism.

The CDR3 spells CASSPGTRTYEQYF. In DNA form, the CDR3 reads TGTGCCAGCTCACCTGGGACACGTACCTACGAGCAGTACTTC. The rearrangement links TRBV18 to TRBJ2-7; tentatively, D is TRBD1 (6 bases). The CDR3 length is 14 residues. The V and J ends lost 3 bases and 2 bases respectively, with 11 bases between them. Germline lookup yields CDR1 KGHSH and CDR2 LQKENI.